This T cell receptor (beta chain) originates from a study of beta chain features in type 1 diabetes. Study information: All samples combined gave under 110,000,000 sorted cells for examination.

The isolated RNA, all of it, was reverse transcribed, so expressed TCRB transcripts were what got sequenced. Assay: immunoSEQ multiplex PCR; the TCRdb copy retains only in-frame clones and omits some. The sample gives about 150,000 clones, roughly 9% of which show up once; approximately 2.2% is in the top ten. Germline V CDR1 and CDR2: SGHRS, YFSETQ. Trimming removed 0 bases from V and 7 bases from J, with 11 bases in between. The CDR3 sequence is 15 residues long. This TCR was recovered from a woman aged 18-29 years in good health. This chain connects TRBV5-1 to TRBJ1-6; D is possibly TRBD1 (5 bases). The sequenced sample was central memory CD4+ T cells from blood. The CDR3 sequence: CASSLASGGNSPLHF. The CDR3 DNA reads as TGCGCCAGCAGCTTGGCTAGTGGGGGGAATTCACCCCTCCACTTT.